These T cell receptor beta chains were read from a single sample in a study of T cell repertoires in cytomegalovirus infection. TCRdb analysed the reads with MiXCR anew, one entry per CDR3 protein. Among some 900,000 distinct CDR3 sequences listed, over 25% were seen once. These receptors' antigens are unknown. The source was cultured CD8+ T cells from PBMCs, collected from culture after CMV antigen stimulation. The receptors were sampled from a human donor in good health (CMV status not recorded). Some clones in this sample may be carry-over from other donors' samples. The CDR3 runs from the conserved cysteine through the conserved F or W. A D gene is named only where the DNA matches it firmly. A clone size is listed for some rows: how often the clone was seen (once, few, many), or a class if it is expanded.

j_call: TRBJ1-4
d_call: NA
cdr3_length: 15
v_call: TRBV27
clone_size: NA
cdr3_aa: CASSVTPGVGEKLFF
cdr3_nt: TGTGCCAGCAGTGTGACCCCAGGGGTGGGTGAAAAACTGTTTTTT

j_call: TRBJ1-1
d_call: NA
cdr3_length: 15
v_call: TRBV19
clone_size: NA
cdr3_aa: CASSSSLHGGTEAFF
cdr3_nt: TGTGCCAGTAGCTCCTCTCTTCACGGAGGGACTGAAGCTTTCTTT

j_call: TRBJ1-4
d_call: NA
cdr3_length: 21
v_call: TRBV7-6
clone_size: NA
cdr3_aa: CASSLIAVRSLPDPIEEKLFF
cdr3_nt: TGTGCCAGCAGCTTAATCGCGGTGAGGAGCCTCCCCGACCCCATAGAAGAAAAACTGTTTTTT

j_call: TRBJ2-3
d_call: NA
cdr3_length: 15
v_call: TRBV4-3
clone_size: few
cdr3_aa: CASSQDGDPVDTQYF
cdr3_nt: TGCGCCAGCAGCCAAGATGGCGACCCCGTGGATACGCAGTATTTT

j_call: TRBJ2-7
d_call: TRBD2
cdr3_length: 14
v_call: TRBV7-2
clone_size: many
cdr3_aa: CASSPEGGIYEQYF
cdr3_nt: TGTGCCAGCAGCCCGGAGGGAGGGATCTACGAGCAGTACTTC

j_call: TRBJ1-6
d_call: NA
cdr3_length: 16
v_call: TRBV15
clone_size: few
cdr3_aa: CATSGGGSSYNSPLHF
cdr3_nt: TGTGCCACCAGCGGAGGGGGAAGCTCCTATAATTCACCCCTCCACTTT

j_call: TRBJ1-2
d_call: NA
cdr3_length: 17
v_call: TRBV6-5
clone_size: NA
cdr3_aa: CASSYKYTGHPNYGYTF
cdr3_nt: TGTGCCAGCAGTTACAAATATACAGGGCACCCTAACTATGGCTACACCTTC

j_call: TRBJ2-7
d_call: NA
cdr3_length: 13
v_call: TRBV6-2/TRBV6-3
clone_size: NA
cdr3_aa: CASSYASSYEQYF
cdr3_nt: TGTGCCAGCAGTTACGCAAGCTCCTACGAGCAGTACTTC

j_call: TRBJ1-5
d_call: NA
cdr3_length: 15
v_call: TRBV6-5
clone_size: NA
cdr3_aa: CASSYTLDSNQPQHF
cdr3_nt: TGTGCCAGCAGTTACACACTGGATAGCAATCAGCCCCAGCATTTT

j_call: TRBJ2-1
d_call: TRBD1
cdr3_length: 15
v_call: TRBV27
clone_size: many
cdr3_aa: CASSLMGQGYNEQFF
cdr3_nt: TGTGCCAGCAGTTTAATGGGACAGGGGTACAATGAGCAGTTCTTC

j_call: TRBJ1-1
d_call: TRBD1
cdr3_length: 15
v_call: TRBV6-5
clone_size: many
cdr3_aa: CASSYFGTGSTEAFF
cdr3_nt: TGTGCCAGCAGTTACTTCGGGACAGGGTCCACTGAAGCTTTCTTT

j_call: TRBJ2-7
d_call: NA
cdr3_length: 14
v_call: TRBV6-5
clone_size: NA
cdr3_aa: CASSYSGDTYEQYF
cdr3_nt: TGTGCCAGCAGTTACTCGGGGGACACCTACGAGCAGTACTTC

j_call: TRBJ1-5
d_call: TRBD1
cdr3_length: 14
v_call: TRBV7-9
clone_size: few
cdr3_aa: CASSMGQRHQPQHF
cdr3_nt: TGTGCCAGCAGTATGGGACAGCGGCATCAGCCCCAGCATTTT

j_call: TRBJ2-3
d_call: TRBD1
cdr3_length: 16
v_call: TRBV4-1
clone_size: NA
cdr3_aa: CASSPRTGPGTDTQYF
cdr3_nt: TGCGCCAGCAGCCCCCGGACAGGGCCGGGCACAGATACGCAGTATTTT

j_call: TRBJ1-5
d_call: TRBD1
cdr3_length: 14
v_call: TRBV12-3/TRBV12-4
clone_size: few
cdr3_aa: CASRGQGARQPQHF
cdr3_nt: TGTGCCAGCAGAGGACAGGGGGCGCGTCAGCCCCAGCATTTT

j_call: TRBJ2-4
d_call: NA
cdr3_length: 16
v_call: TRBV7-8
clone_size: many
cdr3_aa: CASSLAWSGQKNIQYF
cdr3_nt: TGTGCCAGCAGCTTAGCGTGGAGCGGGCAGAAAAACATTCAGTACTTC

j_call: TRBJ1-1
d_call: NA
cdr3_length: 17
v_call: TRBV27
clone_size: NA
cdr3_aa: CASSSIRDPVADTEAFF
cdr3_nt: TGTGCCAGCAGTTCAATCCGGGACCCGGTGGCCGACACTGAAGCTTTCTTT

j_call: TRBJ2-4
d_call: NA
cdr3_length: 16
v_call: TRBV27
clone_size: once
cdr3_aa: CASSLSLAIAKNIQYF
cdr3_nt: TGTGCCAGCAGTCTCAGTCTGGCGATAGCCAAAAACATTCAGTACTTC

j_call: TRBJ2-2
d_call: NA
cdr3_length: 15
v_call: TRBV7-8
clone_size: many
cdr3_aa: CASSLGVVGTGELFF
cdr3_nt: TGTGCCAGCAGCTTAGGGGTGGTAGGGACCGGGGAGCTGTTTTTT

j_call: TRBJ2-3
d_call: NA
cdr3_length: 15
v_call: TRBV11-3
clone_size: few
cdr3_aa: CASSVGGPVTDTQYF
cdr3_nt: TGTGCCAGCAGCGTCGGGGGGCCGGTCACAGATACGCAGTATTTT

j_call: TRBJ1-2
d_call: TRBD1
cdr3_length: 17
v_call: TRBV7-9
clone_size: few
cdr3_aa: CASSAEPGGPTNYGYTF
cdr3_nt: TGTGCCAGCAGCGCCGAACCAGGGGGACCCACTAACTATGGCTACACCTTC

j_call: TRBJ1-4
d_call: NA
cdr3_length: 14
v_call: TRBV14
clone_size: NA
cdr3_aa: CASSPLAWGEKLFF
cdr3_nt: TGTGCCAGCAGCCCCCTCGCGTGGGGCGAAAAACTGTTTTTT

j_call: TRBJ1-1
d_call: NA
cdr3_length: 14
v_call: TRBV19
clone_size: NA
cdr3_aa: CASIILSGNTEAFF
cdr3_nt: TGTGCCAGTATTATCCTGTCAGGGAACACTGAAGCTTTCTTT

j_call: TRBJ2-7
d_call: NA
cdr3_length: 15
v_call: TRBV5-1
clone_size: NA
cdr3_aa: CASSPPRDTGFEQYF
cdr3_nt: TGCGCCAGCAGCCCCCCGCGGGACACTGGGTTCGAGCAGTACTTC

j_call: TRBJ2-2
d_call: TRBD1
cdr3_length: 17
v_call: TRBV12-3/TRBV12-4
clone_size: NA
cdr3_aa: CASSLQGVLENTGELFF
cdr3_nt: TGTGCCAGCAGTTTGCAGGGGGTATTGGAGAACACCGGGGAGCTGTTTTTT

j_call: TRBJ1-1
d_call: NA
cdr3_length: 13
v_call: TRBV14
clone_size: many
cdr3_aa: CASSPFQNTEAFF
cdr3_nt: TGTGCCAGCAGCCCCTTCCAGAACACTGAAGCTTTCTTT

j_call: TRBJ2-5
d_call: TRBD2
cdr3_length: 18
v_call: TRBV11-2
clone_size: NA
cdr3_aa: CVSSWGLAGGLNQETQYF
cdr3_nt: TGTGTCAGCAGCTGGGGACTAGCGGGGGGCCTAAACCAAGAGACCCAGTACTTC

j_call: TRBJ2-3
d_call: NA
cdr3_length: 13
v_call: TRBV14
clone_size: NA
cdr3_aa: CASSPRGTGGEYF
cdr3_nt: TGTGCCAGCAGCCCCCGGGGCACAGGCGGGGAGTATTTT

j_call: TRBJ2-3
d_call: TRBD2
cdr3_length: 16
v_call: TRBV7-9
clone_size: NA
cdr3_aa: CASSPAGGGSTDTQYF
cdr3_nt: TGTGCCAGCAGCCCCGCGGGAGGGGGCAGCACAGATACGCAGTATTTT

j_call: TRBJ1-1
d_call: TRBD1
cdr3_length: 15
v_call: TRBV9
clone_size: few
cdr3_aa: CASSQPQGVNTEAFF
cdr3_nt: TGTGCCAGCAGCCAACCACAGGGGGTGAACACTGAAGCTTTCTTT

j_call: TRBJ2-5
d_call: NA
cdr3_length: 14
v_call: TRBV6-5
clone_size: few
cdr3_aa: CASTLNRARETQYF
cdr3_nt: TGTGCCAGCACCCTCAACAGGGCCCGAGAGACCCAGTACTTC

j_call: TRBJ1-1
d_call: TRBD1
cdr3_length: 15
v_call: TRBV7-8
clone_size: NA
cdr3_aa: CASSYQAGGHTEAFF
cdr3_nt: TGTGCCAGCAGCTACCAGGCAGGGGGCCACACTGAAGCTTTCTTT

j_call: TRBJ2-1
d_call: TRBD2
cdr3_length: 15
v_call: TRBV7-8
clone_size: many
cdr3_aa: CASSRGSGGANEQFF
cdr3_nt: TGTGCCAGCAGCAGGGGTAGCGGGGGGGCCAATGAGCAGTTCTTC

j_call: TRBJ2-7
d_call: NA
cdr3_length: 13
v_call: TRBV15
clone_size: NA
cdr3_aa: CATSYEGSYEQYF
cdr3_nt: TGTGCCACCAGCTATGAGGGTTCCTACGAGCAGTACTTC

j_call: TRBJ1-2
d_call: NA
cdr3_length: 15
v_call: TRBV15
clone_size: NA
cdr3_aa: CATRNGGQAWNGYTF
cdr3_nt: TGTGCCACCAGGAACGGAGGGCAGGCCTGGAATGGCTACACCTTC

j_call: TRBJ2-2
d_call: NA
cdr3_length: 15
v_call: TRBV7-3
clone_size: NA
cdr3_aa: CASSLRGGATGELFF
cdr3_nt: TGTGCCAGCAGCTTACGGGGCGGGGCCACCGGGGAGCTGTTTTTT

j_call: TRBJ2-2
d_call: NA
cdr3_length: 16
v_call: TRBV19
clone_size: NA
cdr3_aa: CASSMGLTPGAGELFF
cdr3_nt: TGTGCCAGTAGTATGGGACTGACACCTGGAGCCGGGGAGCTGTTTTTT

j_call: TRBJ1-5
d_call: NA
cdr3_length: 15
v_call: TRBV6-8
clone_size: few
cdr3_aa: CASSYSADGNQPQHF
cdr3_nt: TGTGCCAGCAGTTACTCGGCGGATGGCAATCAGCCCCAGCATTTT

j_call: TRBJ2-2
d_call: TRBD1
cdr3_length: 15
v_call: TRBV6-6
clone_size: NA
cdr3_aa: CASSWDRVGTGELFF
cdr3_nt: TGTGCCAGCAGTTGGGACAGGGTTGGCACCGGGGAGCTGTTTTTT

j_call: TRBJ1-5
d_call: TRBD1
cdr3_length: 15
v_call: TRBV6-2/TRBV6-3
clone_size: few
cdr3_aa: CASSPTGTGAQPQHF
cdr3_nt: TGTGCCAGCAGCCCCACCGGGACAGGGGCTCAGCCCCAGCATTTT

j_call: TRBJ2-1
d_call: NA
cdr3_length: 14
v_call: TRBV7-9
clone_size: NA
cdr3_aa: CASSLVEGGREQFF
cdr3_nt: TGTGCCAGCAGCTTAGTGGAAGGAGGGCGTGAGCAGTTCTTC

j_call: TRBJ2-1
d_call: TRBD1
cdr3_length: 15
v_call: TRBV6-1
clone_size: few
cdr3_aa: CASSTGQGGYNEQFF
cdr3_nt: TGTGCCAGCAGTACTGGACAGGGGGGCTACAATGAGCAGTTCTTC

j_call: TRBJ2-7
d_call: TRBD1
cdr3_length: 17
v_call: TRBV7-9
clone_size: few
cdr3_aa: CASSSPSRDRKGYEQYF
cdr3_nt: TGTGCCAGCAGCTCCCCATCCCGGGACAGGAAAGGCTACGAGCAGTACTTC

j_call: TRBJ2-1
d_call: TRBD2
cdr3_length: 16
v_call: TRBV27
clone_size: NA
cdr3_aa: CANSPRLAGDINEQFF
cdr3_nt: TGTGCCAACAGTCCCAGACTAGCGGGGGACATCAATGAGCAGTTCTTC

j_call: TRBJ1-1
d_call: NA
cdr3_length: 13
v_call: TRBV7-2
clone_size: many
cdr3_aa: CASSSVIKTEAFF
cdr3_nt: TGTGCCAGCAGCTCCGTCATCAAGACTGAAGCTTTCTTT

j_call: TRBJ2-5
d_call: NA
cdr3_length: 11
v_call: TRBV7-9
clone_size: NA
cdr3_aa: CASSFTETQYF
cdr3_nt: TGTGCCAGCAGCTTTACTGAGACCCAGTACTTC

j_call: TRBJ2-1
d_call: NA
cdr3_length: 14
v_call: TRBV3-1
clone_size: NA
cdr3_aa: CASSHRVPYNEQFF
cdr3_nt: TGTGCCAGCAGCCACAGGGTACCCTACAATGAGCAGTTCTTC

j_call: TRBJ2-2
d_call: NA
cdr3_length: 18
v_call: TRBV5-6
clone_size: NA
cdr3_aa: CASSLGASPIRRSGELFF
cdr3_nt: TGTGCCAGCAGCTTGGGGGCTAGCCCGATCCGACGGTCCGGGGAGCTGTTTTTT

j_call: TRBJ2-6
d_call: NA
cdr3_length: 16
v_call: TRBV27
clone_size: NA
cdr3_aa: CASSQTPADGANVLTF
cdr3_nt: TGTGCCAGCAGTCAGACGCCTGCGGATGGGGCCAACGTCCTGACTTTC

j_call: TRBJ2-1
d_call: TRBD2
cdr3_length: 14
v_call: TRBV7-6
clone_size: many
cdr3_aa: CASSLGLAYSEQFF
cdr3_nt: TGTGCCAGCAGCCTGGGACTAGCGTACAGTGAGCAGTTCTTC

j_call: TRBJ2-1
d_call: NA
cdr3_length: 16
v_call: TRBV6-1
clone_size: NA
cdr3_aa: CASSASRLRSYNEQFF
cdr3_nt: TGTGCCAGCAGTGCCTCGAGGTTGAGGTCCTACAATGAGCAGTTCTTC

j_call: TRBJ2-2
d_call: NA
cdr3_length: 12
v_call: TRBV28
clone_size: many
cdr3_aa: CASIKNTGELFF
cdr3_nt: TGTGCCAGCATCAAAAACACCGGGGAGCTGTTTTTT

j_call: TRBJ1-2
d_call: TRBD1
cdr3_length: 14
v_call: TRBV4-1
clone_size: few
cdr3_aa: CASSQIQGEYGYTF
cdr3_nt: TGCGCCAGCAGCCAAATACAGGGGGAGTATGGCTACACCTTC

j_call: TRBJ2-1
d_call: NA
cdr3_length: 15
v_call: TRBV9
clone_size: NA
cdr3_aa: CASSVRGASFDEQFF
cdr3_nt: TGTGCCAGCAGCGTTAGGGGCGCATCTTTCGATGAGCAGTTCTTC

j_call: TRBJ1-1
d_call: NA
cdr3_length: 14
v_call: TRBV6-5
clone_size: many
cdr3_aa: CASSHTRGNTEAFF
cdr3_nt: TGTGCCAGCAGTCACACGAGGGGGAACACTGAAGCTTTCTTT

j_call: TRBJ2-2
d_call: TRBD1
cdr3_length: 17
v_call: TRBV7-9
clone_size: few
cdr3_aa: CASSLMTGGVDTGELFF
cdr3_nt: TGTGCCAGCAGCTTGATGACAGGGGGAGTAGACACCGGGGAGCTGTTTTTT

j_call: TRBJ1-2
d_call: TRBD1
cdr3_length: 16
v_call: TRBV15
clone_size: few
cdr3_aa: CATSRDRTGGYYGYTF
cdr3_nt: TGTGCCACCAGCAGAGATAGGACAGGGGGCTACTATGGCTACACCTTC

j_call: TRBJ1-1
d_call: TRBD1
cdr3_length: 14
v_call: TRBV7-9
clone_size: few
cdr3_aa: CAILNRGPNTEAFF
cdr3_nt: TGTGCCATCCTGAACAGGGGACCGAACACTGAAGCTTTCTTT

j_call: TRBJ1-3
d_call: NA
cdr3_length: 19
v_call: TRBV7-2
clone_size: NA
cdr3_aa: CASSGGRGGPDGSGNTMYF
cdr3_nt: TGTGCCAGCAGCGGGGGACGGGGAGGCCCGGATGGCTCTGGAAACACCATGTATTTT